Below are 9 T cell receptor beta chains sequenced from a single sample in a study of human T cells and chemical hapten exposure (dated by TCRdb to the early 2020s). The library was obtained by RACE. TCRdb shows the sequencer as NextSeq 500. TCRdb reprocessing: public reads trimmed at Q25 with fastp, clones called with MiXCR, in-frame beta chains kept. Entries are consolidated by CDR3 protein sequence, retaining the most common genes and DNA. This sample is represented by fewer than 65,000 distinct CDR3 sequences; about 9.2% of them were singletons. The top ten clonotypes cover 11% to 15% of the sample. This specimen's time point label, per the study, means: pre-sensitization, week 0. The intended sense of this specimen's treatment or condition label: therapeutic diphenylcyclopropenone sensitization with weekly scalp DPC. The starting material was whole blood, obtained in connection with sensitization to the hapten diphenylcyclopropenone (DPC). The receptors come from a woman in her thirties or forties with alopecia areata. Some clones in this sample may be carry-over from other donors' samples.

This clonotype was counted a few times. This chain joins TRBV7-9 and TRBJ1-1, with D uncertain. Germline lookup yields CDR1 SEHNR and CDR2 FQNEAQ (reference sequence). The V end lost 3 bases, the J end lost 0 bases, and 11 bases lay between the germline ends. The CDR3 spans 15 residues. Here the CDR3 DNA reads TGTGCCAGCAGCTTCGGAGACTCCATGAACACTGAAGCTTTCTTT. Translated: CASSFGDSMNTEAFF.

DNA for the CDR3: TGCAGTGCTCCGGTGGCGGGCCCTACCACAGATACGCAGTATTTT. Its protein is CSAPVAGPTTDTQYF. V is TRBV20-1 and J is TRBJ2-3; possibly TRBD2 for D (5 bases). The CDR3 has 15 amino acids. The germline CDR1 and CDR2 sequences are DFQATT and SNEGSKA (reference sequence). V lost 5 bases to trimming and J lost 2 bases, with 17 bases between them.

This clonotype was recorded at least ten times. This chain links TRBV4-2 with TRBJ1-3, with 8 nucleotides matching TRBD1. The junction had 7 bases not matched to a gene; V was cut back by 2 bases and J by 4 bases. The CDR3 is made up of 16 amino acids. The germline gives CDR1 LGHNA, CDR2 YNFKEQ. The chain's CDR3 is CASSQSNRGKGNTIYF. CDR3 in DNA: TGTGCCAGCAGCCAAAGTAACAGGGGGAAAGGAAACACCATATATTTT.

This clonotype was counted at least ten times. V gene TRBV11-2 combines with J gene TRBJ1-1, with D possibly matching TRBD1 (6 bases). Germline CDR1 SGHAT, CDR2 FQNNGV. The CDR3 covers 16 residues. Trimming removed 4 bases from V and 1 base from J, with 16 bases in between. The CDR3 sequence: CASSSEGVRRNTEAFF. CDR3 nucleotides: TGTGCCAGCAGCTCCGAGGGGGTCCGGAGGAACACTGAAGCTTTCTTT.

This clonotype was detected only a few times. The chain links TRBV6-1 to TRBJ1-1, with 7 positions matching TRBD1. CDR3 length: 14 residues. Germline V gives CDR1 MNHNS, CDR2 SASEGT. The ends lost 5 bases at V and 6 bases at J; junction bases unmatched: 9. Here the CDR3 reads CASSLDRGLAEAFF. The CDR3 DNA is TGTGCCAGCAGTCTCGATAGGGGGCTAGCTGAAGCTTTCTTT.

This clonotype was picked up a small number of times. The chain joins TRBV7-2 to TRBJ2-5; TRBD2 matches at 7 bases. Germline CDR1 SGHTA, CDR2 FQGNSA. Trimming took 1 base from V and 7 from J; bases not matched to a gene: 9. The CDR3 is 15 residues long. The CDR3: CASSLGSGAAGTQYF. DNA for the CDR3: TGTGCCAGCAGCTTAGGGAGCGGGGCCGCAGGGACCCAGTACTTC. The entire variable domain, with the rest obtained from reference TRBV7-2 and TRBJ2-5, is as follows: GAGVSQSPSNKVTEKGKDVELRCDPISGHTALYWYRQSLGQGLEFLIYFQGNSAPDKSGLPSDRFSAERTGGSVSTLTIQRTQQEDSAVYLCASSLGSGAAGTQYFGPGTRLLVL.

This clonotype was picked up a small number of times. In DNA form, the CDR3 reads TGCGCCAGCAGCTTGATCGGACAGGGGGATAATTCACCCCTCCACTTT. It encodes CASSLIGQGDNSPLHF. The gene calls are TRBV5-1 and TRBJ1-6, with 10 bases fitting TRBD1. After removal of 1 base from V and 5 bases from J, the junction contained 3 bases not matched to a gene. CDR1 SGHRS and CDR2 YFSETQ come from the germline V gene. The CDR3 has 16 amino acids.

This clonotype was observed many times. The J gene is TRBJ2-6, the V gene TRBV5-4; unclear D gene. The CDR3 loop spans 16 amino acids. V lost 2 bases and J lost 0, with 9 bases in between. Germline V CDR1 and CDR2: SGHNT, YYREEE (reference sequence). CDR3 residues: CASSFFLHSGANVLTF. The CDR3 nucleotides read TGTGCCAGCAGCTTTTTTTTACACTCTGGGGCCAACGTCCTGACTTTC.

This clonotype was picked up a small number of times. The V gene is TRBV7-9, the J gene TRBJ2-7; a weak D match, TRBD2 (6 bases). Per the germline V gene, CDR1 is SEHNR and CDR2 is FQNEAQ (reference sequence). V was clipped by 5 bases and J by 0 bases, with 11 bases between them. The CDR3 consists of 14 residues. The CDR3 sequence is CASSGGWSSYEQYF. The CDR3 DNA reads as TGTGCCAGCAGCGGGGGGTGGTCCTCCTACGAGCAGTACTTC. Together with reference TRBV7-9 and TRBJ2-7, the CDR3 gives the full variable domain: DTGVSQNPRHKITKRGQNVTFRCDPISEHNRLYWYRQTLGQGPEFLTYFQNEAQLEKSRLLSDRFSAERPKGSFSTLEIQRTEQGDSAMYLCASSGGWSSYEQYFGPGTRLTVT.